The T cell receptor (beta chain) described here comes from a study of regulatory T cells in long-lasting Graves disease. Through Arm-PCR of CDR3 regions and iRepertoire HTBI primers, TCR beta libraries were built. TCRdb ran MiXCR on the multiplex PCR reads and lists one entry per CDR3 protein. The data contain roughly 400,000 distinct CDR3 sequences, roughly a fifth of them singletons. Germline CDR1 reads LGHDT; CDR2 reads YNNKEL (reference sequence). This CDR3 spans 12 amino acids. Note on this clonotype: A much bigger clone sits one base away, suggesting this may be a read error.

Specified time point: persistent/refractory GD, antithyroid drugs over 5 years with positive TRAb. TCR sequences were obtained from RNA taken from PBMCs. This specimen consisted of peripheral blood mononuclear cells (PBMCs), obtained when the disease was refractory, from a patient treated with antithyroid drugs. The receptor was isolated from a female donor with Graves disease. This sequence joins TRBV3-1 and TRBJ2-5, with D hard to call. CDR3 DNA: TGTGCCAGCGGCCAGGACGTGGAGACCCAGTACTTC. As protein: CASGQDVETQYF.